This is a list of T cell receptor beta chains from one sample in a study of T cells in Graves' hyperthyroidism and ophthalmopathy. From the multiplex PCR reads, TCRdb called clonotypes with MiXCR, one entry per CDR3 protein. The sample records a few hundred thousand distinct CDR3 sequences, approximately 13% being singletons. Sequencing was performed on blood. These receptors all stem from a woman between 18 and 30 years old with Graves' hyperthyroidism. Both conserved end residues are part of each CDR3. The D gene is left open where the match is weak. The listing skips clone size in some rows; elsewhere it reads once, few, many or a size class.

>15|few|NA|TRBJ1-2|TRBV10-3
CAISESRGTLYGYTF
TGTGCCATCAGTGAGTCACGGGGGACCCTCTATGGCTACACCTTC
>14|many|TRBD2|TRBJ2-1|TRBV7-3
CASSNGLAPNEQFF
TGTGCCAGCAGCAACGGACTAGCGCCTAATGAGCAGTTCTTC
>16|many|TRBD2|TRBJ2-3|TRBV28
CASSSPAGGPTDTQYF
TGTGCCAGCAGTTCCCCAGCGGGAGGGCCAACAGATACGCAGTATTTT
>14|many|NA|TRBJ1-1|TRBV12-5
CASGLTGVGTEAFF
TGTGCTAGTGGTTTGACGGGGGTTGGCACTGAAGCTTTCTTT
>12|many|NA|TRBJ1-2|TRBV12-3/TRBV12-4
CASQGGDYGYTF
TGTGCCAGCCAAGGGGGTGACTATGGCTACACCTTC
>17|NA|TRBD1|TRBJ1-2|TRBV5-1
CASSSFPLTGGSEGYTF
TGCGCCAGCAGCTCATTCCCCCTGACAGGGGGTTCTGAAGGCTACACCTTC
>14|many|NA|TRBJ2-1|TRBV20-1
CSARTGDSYNEQFF
TGCAGTGCTAGAACGGGAGACTCCTACAATGAGCAGTTCTTC
>13|NA|NA|TRBJ1-5|TRBV20-1
CSALDNSNQPQHF
TGCAGTGCCCTGGACAATAGCAATCAGCCCCAGCATTTT
>19|NA|TRBD2|TRBJ2-7|TRBV6-1
CASSEARTGTSVFPYEQYF
TGTGCCAGCAGTGAAGCCAGGACCGGGACTAGCGTATTTCCCTACGAGCAGTACTTC
>13|few|NA|TRBJ2-5|TRBV20-1
CSARDTRTKTQYF
TGCAGTGCTAGAGATACGAGGACAAAGACCCAGTACTTC
>12|many|NA|TRBJ1-1|TRBV20-1
CSASGGNTEAFF
TGCAGTGCTAGTGGGGGGAACACTGAAGCTTTCTTT
>14|few|TRBD1|TRBJ1-2|TRBV6-1
CASSSLDRANGYTF
TGTGCCAGCAGTTCCCTCGACAGGGCGAATGGCTACACCTTC
>14|many|NA|TRBJ1-2|TRBV5-1
CASSLEQGGYGYTF
TGCGCCAGCAGCTTGGAGCAGGGCGGCTATGGCTACACCTTC
>15|many|TRBD1|TRBJ1-1|TRBV5-1
CASSLEAGGYTEAFF
TGCGCCAGCAGCTTGGAGGCAGGGGGGTACACTGAAGCTTTCTTT
>14|many|NA|TRBJ1-4|TRBV6-1
CATGGGATNEKLFF
TGTGCCACCGGAGGGGGGGCGACTAATGAAAAACTGTTTTTT
>16|few|TRBD1|TRBJ2-1|TRBV7-6
CASSSRQGPPYNEQFF
TGTGCCAGCAGCTCCCGACAGGGGCCCCCCTACAATGAGCAGTTCTTC
>15|few|TRBD2|TRBJ2-5|TRBV27
CASSLGPGGGETQYF
TGTGCCAGCAGTTTAGGTCCGGGAGGGGGTGAGACCCAGTACTTC
>14|many|TRBD1|TRBJ2-7|TRBV28
CASSFRGPDYEQYF
TGTGCCAGCAGTTTCAGGGGGCCGGACTACGAGCAGTACTTC
>15|many|NA|TRBJ2-2|TRBV5-1
CASSFKGGDTGELFF
TGCGCCAGCAGCTTCAAGGGTGGCGACACCGGGGAGCTGTTTTTT
>14|NA|TRBD1|TRBJ1-2|TRBV12-5
CASGLGQGPYGYTF
TGTGCTAGTGGTTTGGGACAGGGGCCCTATGGCTACACCTTC
>15|many|NA|TRBJ1-5|TRBV28
CASSEEGDSNQPQHF
TGTGCCAGCAGTGAAGAGGGGGATAGCAATCAGCCCCAGCATTTT
>15|NA|NA|TRBJ2-2|TRBV2
CASSFGEMNTGELFF
TGTGCCAGCAGTTTTGGAGAGATGAACACCGGGGAGCTGTTTTTT
>14|many|NA|TRBJ1-5|TRBV19
CASTSGVSNQPQHF
TGTGCCAGCACTTCGGGGGTTAGCAATCAGCCCCAGCATTTT
>19|NA|TRBD2|TRBJ2-1|TRBV27
CASSLSGGGLAGGAAKQFF
TGTGCCAGCAGTTTAAGCGGGGGTGGACTAGCGGGCGGAGCCGCTAAGCAGTTCTTC